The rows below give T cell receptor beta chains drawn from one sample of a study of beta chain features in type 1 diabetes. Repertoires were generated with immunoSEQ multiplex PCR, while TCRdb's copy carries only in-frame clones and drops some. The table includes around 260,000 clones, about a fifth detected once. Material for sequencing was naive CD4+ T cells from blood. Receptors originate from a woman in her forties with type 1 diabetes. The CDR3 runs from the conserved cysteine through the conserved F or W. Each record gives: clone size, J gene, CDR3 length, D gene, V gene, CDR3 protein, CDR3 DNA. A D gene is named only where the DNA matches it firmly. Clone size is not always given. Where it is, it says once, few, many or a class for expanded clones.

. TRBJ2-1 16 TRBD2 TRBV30 CAWSSFSGGSYNEQFF TGTGCCTGGAGTTCCTTTAGCGGGGGTTCCTACAATGAGCAGTTCTTC
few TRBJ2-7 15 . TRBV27 CASSPRPGESYEQYF TGTGCCAGCAGCCCAAGGCCCGGGGAGAGCTACGAGCAGTACTTC
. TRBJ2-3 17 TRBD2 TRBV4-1 CASSQSRLAGKPDTQYF TGCGCCAGCAGCCAGAGTCGACTAGCGGGGAAACCAGATACGCAGTATTTT
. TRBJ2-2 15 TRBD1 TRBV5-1 CASSVTGEDTGELFF TGCGCCAGCAGCGTGACAGGGGAGGACACCGGGGAGCTGTTTTTT
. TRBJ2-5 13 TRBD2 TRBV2 CASRGREEETQYF TGTGCCAGCAGAGGACGGGAGGAAGAGACCCAGTACTTC
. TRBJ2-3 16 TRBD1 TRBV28 CASSPGGTGGTDTQYF TGTGCCAGCAGCCCAGGGGGCACAGGGGGCACAGATACGCAGTATTTT
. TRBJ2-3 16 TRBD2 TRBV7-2 CASSFIAGGFTDTQYF TGTGCCAGCAGCTTCATAGCGGGAGGGTTCACAGATACGCAGTATTTT
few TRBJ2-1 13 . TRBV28 CASSSGQINEQFF TGTGCCAGCAGCTCAGGACAGATCAATGAGCAGTTCTTC
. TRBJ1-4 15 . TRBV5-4 CASSEDSGRHEKLFF TGTGCCAGCAGCGAGGACAGTGGACGTCATGAAAAACTGTTTTTT
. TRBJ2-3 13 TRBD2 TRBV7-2 CASSSGLAGTQYF TGTGCCAGCAGCTCCGGACTAGCCGGAACGCAGTATTTT
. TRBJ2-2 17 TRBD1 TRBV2 CASSEGTGTGSTGELFF TGTGCCAGCAGTGAAGGAACCGGGACAGGGAGCACCGGGGAGCTGTTTTTT
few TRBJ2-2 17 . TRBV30 CAWRGGRPAANTGELFF TGTGCCTGGCGAGGTGGTCGTCCCGCCGCGAACACCGGGGAGCTGTTTTTT
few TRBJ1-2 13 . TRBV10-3 CAISESTSYGYTF TGTGCCATCAGTGAGTCGACTTCCTATGGCTACACCTTC
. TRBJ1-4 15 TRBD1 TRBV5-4 CASSLPTGENEKLFF TGTGCCAGCAGCTTGCCGACAGGGGAAAATGAAAAACTGTTTTTT
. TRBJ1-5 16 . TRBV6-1 CASSEALRGANQPQHF TGTGCCAGCAGTGAAGCGCTTCGGGGGGCCAATCAGCCCCAGCATTTT
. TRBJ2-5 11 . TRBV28 CASSLQETQYF TGTGCCAGCAGTCTGCAAGAGACCCAGTACTTC
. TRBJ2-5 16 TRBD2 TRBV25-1 CASARGVGSAQETQYF TGTGCCAGTGCTCGGGGGGTAGGATCCGCCCAAGAGACCCAGTACTTC
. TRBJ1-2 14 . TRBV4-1 CASSQDQGNYGYTF TGCGCCAGCAGCCAAGATCAGGGGAACTATGGCTACACCTTC
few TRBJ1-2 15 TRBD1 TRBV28 CASSPLDRFNYGYTF TGTGCCAGCAGTCCACTGGACAGGTTTAACTATGGCTACACCTTC
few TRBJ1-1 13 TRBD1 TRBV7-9 CASSRTGVTEAFF TGTGCCAGCAGCAGAACAGGGGTCACTGAAGCTTTCTTT
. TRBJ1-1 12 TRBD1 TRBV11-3 CASRAGGPEAFF TGTGCCAGCAGGGCAGGGGGCCCTGAAGCTTTCTTT
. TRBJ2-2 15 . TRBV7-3 CASSLGGGDTGELFF TGTGCCAGCAGCTTGGGCGGGGGCGACACCGGGGAGCTGTTTTTT
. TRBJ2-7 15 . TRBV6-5 CASSSHFGASYEQYF TGTGCCAGCAGTTCCCATTTTGGGGCCTCCTACGAGCAGTACTTC
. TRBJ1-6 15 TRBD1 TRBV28 CASSSLTGGFSPLHF TGTGCCAGCAGTTCACTAACAGGGGGCTTTTCACCCCTCCACTTT
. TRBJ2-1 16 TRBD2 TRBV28 CASSSPGTSGSDEQFF TGTGCCAGCAGTTCCCCCGGGACTAGCGGGAGCGATGAGCAGTTCTTC
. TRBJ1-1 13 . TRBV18 CASSPGGRTEAFF TGTGCCAGCTCACCGGGGGGACGGACTGAAGCTTTCTTT
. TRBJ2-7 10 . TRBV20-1 CSATAYEQYF TGCAGTGCCACAGCCTACGAGCAGTACTTC